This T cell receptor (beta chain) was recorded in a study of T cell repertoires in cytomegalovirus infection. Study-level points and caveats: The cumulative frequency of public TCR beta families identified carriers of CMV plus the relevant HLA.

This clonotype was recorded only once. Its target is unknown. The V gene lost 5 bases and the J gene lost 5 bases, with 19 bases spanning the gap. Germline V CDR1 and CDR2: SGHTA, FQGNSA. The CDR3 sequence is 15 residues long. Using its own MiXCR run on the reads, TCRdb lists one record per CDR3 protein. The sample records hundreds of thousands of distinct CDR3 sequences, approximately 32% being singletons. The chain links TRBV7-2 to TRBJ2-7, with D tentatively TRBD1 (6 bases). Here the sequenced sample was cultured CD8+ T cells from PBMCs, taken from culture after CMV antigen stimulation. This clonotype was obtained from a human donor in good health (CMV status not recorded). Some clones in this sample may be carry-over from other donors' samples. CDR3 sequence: CASSQPGQRIHEQYV. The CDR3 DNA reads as TGTGCCAGCAGCCAACCTGGACAGAGGATACACGAGCAGTACGTC.